This T cell receptor (beta chain) was captured in a study of T cells in Graves' hyperthyroidism and ophthalmopathy. The study collected blood at first hyperthyroidism diagnosis, before any ophthalmopathy symptoms arose. PBMCs were obtained from over 8.5 ml fresh peripheral blood. RNA transcripts were the template for amplifying TCR beta CDR3 regions. Carried out on the TCR CDR3, a first-round RT-PCR used the HTBI primer set. Via MiXCR, TCRdb re-called the multiplex PCR reads, giving one row per CDR3 protein. The profile shows fewer than 650,000 distinct CDR3 sequences, about 15% of them singletons. Whole-study results and caveats: Ophthalmopathy was identified by the model a median around 6 months ahead of onset. Expanded thyroid clonotypes (above 0.001) were mostly also found in blood.

V dropped 6 bases and J dropped 7 bases, with 19 bases sitting between them. The CDR3 has 14 amino acids. Germline assignment: CDR1 GTSNPN and CDR2 SVGIG (reference sequence). In its sample, this clonotype was seen many times. Its matching antigen is unknown. Input material: blood. This sequence was found in a woman aged 25 to 39 with Graves' hyperthyroidism that later progressed to Graves' ophthalmopathy. The chain links TRBV30 to TRBJ2-1, with D possibly being TRBD2 (5 bases). The DNA for the CDR3 is TGTGCCTGCCTAAACCGGGAAGAGTGGAATGAGCAGTTCTTC. Protein sequence: CACLNREEWNEQFF.